Below, 23 T cell receptor beta chains from the same sample are listed, as sequenced in a study of beta chain features in type 1 diabetes. Regarding the study as a whole: Shorter TCRB CDR3s, moderately but significantly so, were found in Type 1 diabetes patients in all four CD4+ subsets.

Isolated RNA was reverse transcribed in full, so expressed TCRB transcripts were sequenced. Only in-frame clones appear in the TCRdb table, and some are missing; sequencing was by immunoSEQ multiplex PCR. The data show some 44,000 clones, with 66% seen just once and roughly 2.2% held by the top ten. Antigens for these TCRs are unknown. The sequenced sample was Tregs from blood. The receptors originated from a woman in her late teens or twenties with type 1 diabetes.

The chain recombines TRBV7-2 with TRBJ2-2, with D possibly being TRBD1 (6 bases). Germline-derived CDR1 and CDR2 are SGHTA and FQGNSA. The length of the CDR3 is 15 residues. V gave up 5 bases and J gave up 2 bases, with 12 bases separating them. The CDR3, as DNA: TGTGCCAGCAGCCAACAGGGTCTAAACACCGGGGAGCTGTTTTTT. Residues: CASSQQGLNTGELFF.

The CDR3 DNA reads as TGCGCCAGCAGCTTGGCCCAGGGGGTCGGGGAGACCCAGTACTTC. This translates into CASSLAQGVGETQYF. The chain recombines TRBV5-1 with TRBJ2-5, with 7 bases identical to TRBD1. Trimming at V came to 0 bases and at J to 5 bases, leaving 7 bases not matched to a gene. The length of the CDR3 is 15 residues. Germline CDR1 and CDR2: SGHRS and YFSETQ.

The V gene is TRBV6-1, the J gene TRBJ2-7; D possibly corresponds to TRBD1 (6 bases). The CDR3 totals 13 residues. The germline V and J ends were trimmed by 5 bases and 5 bases, with 13 bases remaining between them. Germline V gene sequence: CDR1 MNHNS, CDR2 SASEGT. CDR3 nucleotides: TGTGCCAGCAGTCGGACAGAATCGGACGAGCAGTACTTC. This codes for CASSRTESDEQYF.

The rearrangement joins TRBV5-8 to TRBJ1-2, with TRBD1 as a possible D gene (5 bases). The V gene's germline CDR1 is SGHTS and CDR2 YDEGEE. This CDR3 has 16 amino acids. The V end was cut by 3 bases, the J end by 4 bases, with 19 bases between. The CDR3 DNA is TGTGCCAGCAGCTCCCAACCAAACAGGAAAGGCTATGGCTACACCTTC. It codes for CASSSQPNRKGYGYTF. The whole variable domain, remainder taken from reference TRBV5-8 and TRBJ1-2, is EAGVTQSPTHLIKTRGQQATLRCSPISGHTSVYWYQQALGLGLQFLLWYDEGEERNRGNFPPRFSGRQFPNYSSELNVNALELEDSALYLCASSSQPNRKGYGYTFGSGTRLTVV.

Note on this clone: Distinct nucleotide sequences in the sample also encode this CDR3. CDR3 loop: CASSSNSPLHF. The CDR3 nucleotides read TGTGCCAGCAGCTCAAATTCACCCCTCCACTTT. The rearrangement joins TRBV7-2 to TRBJ1-6; no firm D call. From germline, CDR1 is SGHTA and CDR2 FQGNSA. Trimming pared 4 bases from V and 7 bases from J, leaving 2 bases between. The CDR3 is 11 amino acids.

This clone was observed a handful of times. The genes are TRBV9 and TRBJ2-7; 7 bases are a match to TRBD2. CDR3 length equals 14 residues. Trimming cost V 0 bases and J 4 bases; bases outside gene matches: 4. The germline V gene encodes CDR1 SGDLS and CDR2 YYNGEE. Written as DNA, the CDR3 is TGTGCCAGCAGCGTAGGTCTAGCGGATTACGAGCAGTACTTC. This codes for CASSVGLADYEQYF. The variable domain in full, completed from reference TRBV9 and TRBJ2-7, reads DSGVTQTPKHLITATGQRVTLRCSPRSGDLSVYWYQQSLDQGLQFLIQYYNGEERAKGNILERFSAQQFPDLHSELNLSSLELGDSALYFCASSVGLADYEQYFGPGTRLTVT.

The chain combines TRBV27 with TRBJ2-5, with 10 bases aligning to TRBD1. The J call may be faulty, since TRBJ2-7 better matches the DNA end. This CDR3 has 14 residues. Germline values: CDR1 MNHEY, CDR2 SMNVEV (reference sequence). The CDR3 sequence: CASSGTGATYEQYF. The CDR3 DNA reads as TGTGCCAGCAGTGGGACAGGGGCGACCTACGAGCAGTACTTC.

The chain recombines TRBV2 with TRBJ2-7, with D maybe TRBD2 (5 bases). Germline CDR1 is SNHLY and CDR2 is FYNNEI. There are 14 residues in the CDR3. Trimming removed 1 base from V and 4 bases from J, with 11 bases in between. The CDR3 protein is CASSEEGGSYEQYF. The CDR3 DNA sequence: TGTGCCAGCAGTGAAGAAGGAGGCTCTTACGAGCAGTACTTC.

The chain couples TRBV10-2 to TRBJ2-7, with D possibly being TRBD1 (5 bases). The CDR3 extends over 13 amino acids. V lost 6 bases, J lost 2 bases, and 11 bases lay in between. Germline values: CDR1 WSHSY, CDR2 SAAADI. CDR3 nucleotides: TGCGCCAGCAGGGTGACAGCGACCTACGAGCAGTACTTC. Translated, it gives CASRVTATYEQYF.

This rearrangement joins TRBV19 to TRBJ1-5, with unresolved D. V shed 3 bases and J shed 5 bases, with 8 bases lying between them. This CDR3 is 13 amino acids long. CDR1 is LNHDA, CDR2 SQIVND, per germline (reference sequence). The chain's CDR3 is CASSIEGYQPQHF. Written as DNA, the CDR3 is TGTGCCAGTAGTATTGAGGGTTATCAGCCCCAGCATTTT. The entire variable domain, with the rest obtained from reference TRBV19 and TRBJ1-5, is as follows: DGGITQSPKYLFRKEGQNVTLSCEQNLNHDAMYWYRQDPGQGLRLIYYSQIVNDFQKGDIAEGYSVSREKKESFPLTVTSAQKNPTAFYLCASSIEGYQPQHFGDGTRLSIL.

This clone has a single count. The chain combines TRBV18 with TRBJ2-1; possible D gene TRBD1, 5 bases. V lost 6 bases to trimming and J lost 6 bases, with 18 bases between them. CDR1 and CDR2 (germline): KGHSH, LQKENI. This CDR3 region has 15 residues. Written as DNA, the CDR3 is TGTGCCAGCTCCCACCTAACAGGATGGCGCAATGAGCAGTTCTTC. Translation gives CASSHLTGWRNEQFF. The complete variable domain, with remaining parts taken from reference TRBV18 and TRBJ2-1, reads NAGVMQNPRHLVRRRGQEARLRCSPMKGHSHVYWYRQLPEEGLKFMVYLQKENIIDESGMPKERFSAEFPKEGPSILRIQQVVRGDSAAYFCASSHLTGWRNEQFFGPGTRLTVL.

The chain couples TRBV7-3 to TRBJ2-2; no reliable D call. Germline V gene sequence: CDR1 SGHTA, CDR2 FQGTGA. The V end lost 5 bases, the J end lost 8 bases, and 6 bases lay between the germline ends. This CDR3 region has 11 residues. The CDR3 protein is CASSPSGELFF. Here the CDR3 DNA reads TGTGCCAGCAGCCCCTCTGGGGAGCTGTTTTTT.

The chain recombines TRBV29-1 with TRBJ1-2, with TRBD1 identical over 9 bases. The CDR3 covers 14 residues. Germline V lookup: CDR1 SQVTM, CDR2 ANQGSEA. V shed 2 bases and J 2 bases; nucleotides not matched to a gene: 3. The CDR3 coding sequence is TGCAGCGTTGAAAGCGGGACAGGGAACTATGGCTACACCTTC. Protein: CSVESGTGNYGYTF.

This clone was picked up one time. The CDR3 is CASSRSRTGTYEQYF. The CDR3 region has the DNA TGTGCCAGCAGTCGGAGTCGTACAGGGACCTACGAGCAGTACTTC. V and J are TRBV27 and TRBJ2-7; the D gene is possibly TRBD1 (6 bases). Trimming cost V 5 bases and J 2 bases, with 16 bases left between them. Germline V gene data show CDR1 as MNHEY and CDR2 as SMNVEV (reference sequence). The CDR3 has 15 residues.

This chain uses TRBV19 with TRBJ1-1, with 7 bases identical to TRBD1. V lost 9 bases to trimming and J lost 0 bases; unmatched junction nucleotides: 7. The CDR3 is made up of 14 amino acids. CDR1 and CDR2 from the germline V gene are LNHDA and SQIVND (reference sequence). The CDR3 DNA reads as TGTGCCAGCACCAACAGGGGCATGAACACTGAAGCTTTCTTT. It codes for CASTNRGMNTEAFF.

J is TRBJ1-5 and V is TRBV10-3; D is ambiguous. The CDR3 consists of 15 residues. Trimming took 5 bases from V and 0 from J, leaving 11 bases between them. Looked up from germline, CDR1 is ENHRY and CDR2 is SYGVKD. CDR3 nucleotides: TGTGCCATCAGTCGAGACAAATATAGCAATCAGCCCCAGCATTTT. Translating gives CAISRDKYSNQPQHF.

The chain couples TRBV30 to TRBJ1-2; D not certain. The V and J ends lost 1 base and 4 bases respectively, with 10 bases between them. This CDR3 region has 13 residues. Germline lookup yields CDR1 GTSNPN and CDR2 SVGIG (reference sequence). CDR3 sequence (DNA): TGTGCCTGGAGTGGTCCGGGGTTCTATGGCTACACCTTC. Encoded protein: CAWSGPGFYGYTF.

V usage is TRBV6-1 and J usage is TRBJ2-7, with TRBD2 matching 7 bases. Germline V gene sequence: CDR1 MNHNS, CDR2 SASEGT. Trimming cost V 8 bases and J 2 bases; bases outside gene matches: 0. The CDR3 runs to 11 residues. The CDR3 DNA reads as TGTGCCAGCGCGGGGGCCTACGAGCAGTACTTC. Translation: CASAGAYEQYF.

This clone has just a few counts. The chain recombines TRBV18 with TRBJ1-6; D possibly corresponds to TRBD1 (5 bases). Per germline, CDR1 KGHSH and CDR2 LQKENI. CDR3 length: 14 residues. V gave up 2 bases and J gave up 7 bases, with 9 bases separating them. CDR3 protein: CASSPRQGNSPLHF. The CDR3 nucleotides are TGTGCCAGCTCACCAAGGCAGGGAAATTCACCCCTCCACTTT.

J is TRBJ2-7 and V is TRBV5-4; 7 nucleotides agree with TRBD2. The V and J ends lost 0 bases and 4 bases, in that order; junction bases with no gene match: 7. The V gene's germline CDR1 is SGHNT and CDR2 YYREEE (reference sequence). The CDR3 has 15 amino acids. CDR3 in amino acids: CASSLVAGVRYEQYF. DNA of the CDR3: TGTGCCAGCAGCTTGGTTGCGGGAGTTAGGTACGAGCAGTACTTC.

The rearrangement uses TRBV18 and TRBJ1-1; 7 positions match TRBD1. The CDR3 has 14 amino acids. V dropped 3 bases and J dropped 8; count of bases not matched to a gene: 9. CDR1 KGHSH and CDR2 LQKENI come from the germline V gene. As DNA, the CDR3 is TGTGCCAGCTCACCTCCTAACAGGGGATGGGAAGCTTTCTTT. Encoded protein: CASSPPNRGWEAFF.

This chain connects TRBV7-7 to TRBJ2-5, with 8 bases lining up with TRBD1. The CDR3 runs to 13 residues. CDR1 SSHAT and CDR2 FNYEAQ come from the germline V gene (reference sequence). V dropped 4 bases and J dropped 5; count of bases not matched to a gene: 3. For the CDR3, the DNA is TGTGCCAGCAGCTCGACAGGGGCGGAGACCCAGTACTTC. This translates into CASSSTGAETQYF.

The chain recombines TRBV5-1 with TRBJ2-4, with D tentatively TRBD2 (6 bases). V was cut by 1 base and J by 9 bases, with 11 bases left in between. There are 13 residues in the CDR3. The germline CDR1 and CDR2 sequences are SGHRS and YFSETQ. The CDR3 reads CASSLSGTGIQYF. The DNA of the CDR3 is TGCGCCAGCAGCTTGTCAGGGACTGGCATTCAGTACTTC.